These 20 T cell receptor beta chains were all obtained from the same sample, sequenced in a study of CXCR3-negative and CXCR3-positive naive CD8 T cells. Carrying UMI labels, the TRB cDNA libraries were prepared through 5' RACE. TCRdb reprocessed the 5' RACE reads; each CDR3 protein has one entry and no DNA is given. The sample totals 100,000 to 150,000 distinct CDR3 sequences. The sequencing sample was made of naive CXCR3- CD8+ T cells from blood. Subset: CD45RO-CCR7+CD27+CD95- naive CD8+ T cells lacking CXCR3 (TNR3-). These TCRs come from a human donor in good health. Some clones in this sample may be carry-over from other donors' samples.

The chain recombines TRBV10-3 with TRBJ2-5; the TCRdb D gene call, TRBD1, has no DNA to confirm it. Germline CDR1 and CDR2: ENHRY and SYGVKD. This CDR3 region has 14 residues. CDR3 loop: CAISDRGGQETQYF.

The gene calls are TRBV4-1 and TRBJ2-1; TCRdb gives TRBD2 as the D gene, but with no DNA this cannot be confirmed. This CDR3 has 17 residues. CDR1 and CDR2 from the germline V gene are MGHRA and YSYEKL. The CDR3 here is CASSQTKGGPGLIYQFF.

The chain has TRBV20-1 and TRBJ2-5; TCRdb reports TRBD2, a call that lacks DNA to check it against. The germline V gene has CDR1 DFQATT and CDR2 SNEGSKA (reference sequence). The CDR3 is 14 amino acids. CDR3 sequence reads: CSAREAALGETQYF.

The J gene is TRBJ2-7, the V gene TRBV28; TCRdb outputs TRBD2, but without DNA this stays unchecked. The CDR3 is 15 residues long. The V gene's germline CDR1 is MDHEN and CDR2 SYDVKM. CDR3 amino acids: CASSLSAGWTYEQYF. The whole variable domain, filled in from reference TRBV28 and TRBJ2-7, reads DVKVTQSSRYLVKRTGEKVFLECVQDMDHENMFWYRQDPGLGLRLIYFSYDVKMKEKGDIPEGYSVSREKKERFSLILESASTNQTSMYLCASSLSAGWTYEQYFGPGTRLTVT.

The chain is built from TRBV7-8 and TRBJ2-5; TCRdb's D call of TRBD2 is untestable without DNA. The CDR3 extends over 19 amino acids. The germline V gene encodes CDR1 SGHVS and CDR2 FQNEAQ. CDR3 residues: CASSLALSLAGGQQETQYF.

This sequence joins TRBV20-1 and TRBJ1-1; there is no DNA to check the TCRdb D call of TRBD1. The germline CDR1 and CDR2 sequences are DFQATT and SNEGSKA (reference sequence). This CDR3 contains 14 residues. CDR3: CSARGARENTEAFF.

The chain links TRBV7-8 to TRBJ2-7; TCRdb's D call of TRBD2 is untestable without DNA. Per the germline V gene, CDR1 is SGHVS and CDR2 is FQNEAQ. CDR3 length equals 20 residues. The chain's CDR3 is CASSLTRGLAGGKHWDEQYF.

This chain connects TRBV19 to TRBJ2-3. The CDR3 is 14 amino acids. Germline V CDR1 and CDR2: LNHDA, SQIVND (reference sequence). CDR3 protein: CASRSGASTDTQYF.

The rearrangement joins TRBV5-6 to TRBJ2-7. The germline V gene encodes CDR1 SGHDT and CDR2 YYEEEE. The CDR3 length is 13 residues. The CDR3 spells CASSLISSDEPYF.

V is TRBV29-1 and J is TRBJ2-2; TCRdb returns TRBD1, unconfirmable since there is no DNA. In germline, CDR1 is SQVTM, CDR2 ANQGSEA. The CDR3 runs 18 residues. CDR3 protein: CSVEERRGTGTNTGELFF.

The rearrangement uses TRBV5-1 and TRBJ2-7. Germline CDR1 is SGHRS and CDR2 is YFSETQ. The CDR3 covers 14 residues. This chain's CDR3 is CASSFAGMSLEQYF.

This chain joins TRBV5-1 and TRBJ2-3; TCRdb's D call of TRBD1 is untestable without DNA. CDR1 is SGHRS and CDR2 is YFSETQ in the germline V gene. The CDR3 has 15 amino acids. CDR3 sequence reads: CASSSARKSTDTQYF.

The chain couples TRBV7-9 to TRBJ2-7; TCRdb's assignment of TRBD1 cannot be checked, as there is no DNA. Germline-derived CDR1 and CDR2 are SEHNR and FQNEAQ (reference sequence). This CDR3 has 15 residues. CDR3: CASSSAGTVPYEQYF. The full variable domain, its missing parts supplied by reference TRBV7-9 and TRBJ2-7, is DTGVSQNPRHKITKRGQNVTFRCDPISEHNRLYWYRQTLGQGPEFLTYFQNEAQLEKSRLLSDRFSAERPKGSFSTLEIQRTEQGDSAMYLCASSSAGTVPYEQYFGPGTRLTVT.

The J gene is TRBJ2-2, the V gene TRBV7-8. This CDR3 has 13 residues. Germline V gives CDR1 SGHVS, CDR2 FQNEAQ. The CDR3 spells CASSLPYTGELFF.

The gene calls are TRBV19 and TRBJ2-1; checking the TCRdb D call of TRBD2 is not possible without DNA. Germline values: CDR1 LNHDA, CDR2 SQIVND (reference sequence). The CDR3 contains 17 residues. This CDR3 reads CARGGLAGGQTYNEQFF.

The V gene is TRBV27, the J gene TRBJ2-7; the TCRdb D gene call, TRBD2, has no DNA to confirm it. The germline gives CDR1 MNHEY, CDR2 SMNVEV (reference sequence). The CDR3 contains 16 residues. The CDR3: CASSLKQGLATYEQYF.

V gene TRBV10-3 combines with J gene TRBJ1-2. This CDR3 region has 12 residues. CDR1 is ENHRY and CDR2 is SYGVKD in the germline V gene. The CDR3 region is CAISESDYGYTF.

This chain links TRBV27 with TRBJ2-7. This CDR3 comprises 13 residues. Per germline, CDR1 MNHEY and CDR2 SMNVEV (reference sequence). The CDR3 protein is CASSLYADYEQYF.

The chain uses TRBV27 and TRBJ2-1; TCRdb reports TRBD1, a call that lacks DNA to check it against. Germline V lookup: CDR1 MNHEY, CDR2 SMNVEV (reference sequence). The CDR3 sequence is 14 residues long. The CDR3 here is CASSFNDRADEQFF.

V is TRBV6-2 or TRBV6-3 and J is TRBJ2-5; TCRdb gives TRBD2 as the D gene, but with no DNA this cannot be confirmed. From germline, CDR1 is MNHEY and CDR2 SVGEGT. This CDR3 contains 14 residues. The CDR3 spells CASRELAGGPPQYF.